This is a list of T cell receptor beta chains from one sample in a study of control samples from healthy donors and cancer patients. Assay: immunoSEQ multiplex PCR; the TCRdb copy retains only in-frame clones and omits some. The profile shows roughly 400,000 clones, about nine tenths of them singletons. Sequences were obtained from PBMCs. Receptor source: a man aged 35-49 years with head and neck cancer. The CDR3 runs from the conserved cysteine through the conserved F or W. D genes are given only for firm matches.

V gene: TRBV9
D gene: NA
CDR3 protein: CASSPSTYQETQYF

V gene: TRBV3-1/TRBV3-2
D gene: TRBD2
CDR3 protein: CASSQVRESQETQYF

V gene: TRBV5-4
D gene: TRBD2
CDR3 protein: CASSLVREPRPGTQYF

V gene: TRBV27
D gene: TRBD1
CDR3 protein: CASSFHLTGGLFQPQHF

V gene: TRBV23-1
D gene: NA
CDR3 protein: CASSPNQPQHF

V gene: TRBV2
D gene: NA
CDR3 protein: CASTPGPVGGELFF

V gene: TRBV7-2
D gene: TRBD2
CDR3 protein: CASSLERTSGGYEQYF

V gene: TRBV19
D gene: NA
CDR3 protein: CASSKTGGTSYEQYF

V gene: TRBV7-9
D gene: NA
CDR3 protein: CACRGDGNTEAFF

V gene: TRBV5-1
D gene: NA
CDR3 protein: CASSLGGDTQYF

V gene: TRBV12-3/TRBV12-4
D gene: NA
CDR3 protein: CASSSGHEQYF

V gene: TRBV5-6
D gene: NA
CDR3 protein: CASSLEIQTQYF

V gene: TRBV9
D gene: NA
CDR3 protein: CASGGKGYGYTF

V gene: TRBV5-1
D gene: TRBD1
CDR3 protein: CASSPTGSPTNYGYTF

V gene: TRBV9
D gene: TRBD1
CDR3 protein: CASSIGQGPYEQYF

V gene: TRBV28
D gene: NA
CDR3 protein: CASSLRSRGGGASYEQYF

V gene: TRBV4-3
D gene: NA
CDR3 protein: CASSPSRGGTDTQYF

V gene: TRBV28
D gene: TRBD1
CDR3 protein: CASSHSGGPGNTIYF

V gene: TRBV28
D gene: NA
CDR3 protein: CASREGALSYEQYF

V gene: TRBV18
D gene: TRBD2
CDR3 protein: CASSPGQRGTSDTQYF

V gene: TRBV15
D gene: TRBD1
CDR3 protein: CATSSWTGGTYEQYF

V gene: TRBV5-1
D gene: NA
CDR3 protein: CASSFQSRDTQYF

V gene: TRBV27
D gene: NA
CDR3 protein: CATEGNHEQYF